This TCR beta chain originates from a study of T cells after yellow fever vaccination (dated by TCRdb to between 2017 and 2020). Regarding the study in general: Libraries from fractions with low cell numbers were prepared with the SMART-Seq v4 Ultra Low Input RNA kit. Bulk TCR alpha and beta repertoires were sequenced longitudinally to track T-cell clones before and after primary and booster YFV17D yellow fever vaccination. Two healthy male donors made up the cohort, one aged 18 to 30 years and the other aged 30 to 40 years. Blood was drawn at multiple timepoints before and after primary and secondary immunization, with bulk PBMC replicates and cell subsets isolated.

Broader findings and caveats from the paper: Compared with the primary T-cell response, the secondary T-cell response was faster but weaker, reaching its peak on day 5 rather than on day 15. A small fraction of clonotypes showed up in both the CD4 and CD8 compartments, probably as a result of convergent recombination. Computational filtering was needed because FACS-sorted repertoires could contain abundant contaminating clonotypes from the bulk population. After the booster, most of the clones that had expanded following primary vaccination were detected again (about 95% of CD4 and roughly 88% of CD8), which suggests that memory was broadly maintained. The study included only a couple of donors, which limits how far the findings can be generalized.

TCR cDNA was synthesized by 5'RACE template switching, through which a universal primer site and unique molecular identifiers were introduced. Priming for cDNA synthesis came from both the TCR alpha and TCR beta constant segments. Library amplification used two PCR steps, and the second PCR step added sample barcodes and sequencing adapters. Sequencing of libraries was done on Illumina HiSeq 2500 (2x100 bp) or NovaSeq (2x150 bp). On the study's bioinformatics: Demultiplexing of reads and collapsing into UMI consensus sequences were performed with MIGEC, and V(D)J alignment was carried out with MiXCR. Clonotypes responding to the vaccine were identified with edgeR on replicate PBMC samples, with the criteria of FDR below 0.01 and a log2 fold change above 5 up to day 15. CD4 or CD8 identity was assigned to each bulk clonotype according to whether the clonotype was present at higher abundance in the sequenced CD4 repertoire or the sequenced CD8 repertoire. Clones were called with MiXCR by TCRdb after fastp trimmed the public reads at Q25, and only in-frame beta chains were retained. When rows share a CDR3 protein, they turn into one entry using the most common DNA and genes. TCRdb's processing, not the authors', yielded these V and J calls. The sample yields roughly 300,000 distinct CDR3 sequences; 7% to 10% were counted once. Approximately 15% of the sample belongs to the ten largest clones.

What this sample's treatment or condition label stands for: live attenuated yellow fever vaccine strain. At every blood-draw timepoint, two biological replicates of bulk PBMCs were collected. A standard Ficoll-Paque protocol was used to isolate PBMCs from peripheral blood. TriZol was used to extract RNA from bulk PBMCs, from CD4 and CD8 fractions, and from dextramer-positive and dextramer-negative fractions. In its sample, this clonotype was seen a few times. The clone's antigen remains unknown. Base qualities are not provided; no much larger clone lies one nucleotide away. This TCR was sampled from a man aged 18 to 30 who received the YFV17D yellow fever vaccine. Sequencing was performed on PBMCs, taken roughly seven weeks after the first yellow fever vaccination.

The CDR3 loop reads CASSIVPVNTEAFF. The DNA sequence reads TGTGCCAGTAGTATTGTTCCCGTGAACACTGAAGCTTTCTTT. The chain couples TRBV19 to TRBJ1-1; no confident D gene assignment can be made. V lost 3 bases and J lost 0 bases; the stretch between them is 8 bases long. Spanning cysteine to phenylalanine, the CDR3 consists of 14 amino acids. Only the CDR3 region is kept as DNA, spanning 42 bases read in frame from base 1. Per the germline V gene (reference sequence), LNHDA is the CDR1 and SQIVND is the CDR2.